This entry describes one T cell receptor (beta chain). What it binds is unknown. These data originate in a study of cytomegalovirus exposure and HLA in healthy donors. Study-level points and caveats: There were a few CMV-associated chains whose specificity for CMV antigens was confirmed in vitro. Listed as cytomegalovirus-associated were approximately 160 TCR beta chains. The TCR clusters that emerged in the first cohort tended, a later analysis found, to co-occur in the approximately 130 validation repertoires.

Using immunoSEQ multiplex PCR, the repertoire was profiled, and TCRdb retains in-frame clones only, with some absent. The table records some 170,000 clones, 86% of them present only once. The CDR3 totals 13 residues. V was trimmed by 3 bases and J by 0 bases, leaving 4 bases between them. Germline V gives CDR1 SGHDT, CDR2 YYEEEE. The donors were part of the validation cohort, which consisted of approximately 110 subjects and was separate from the first cohort of about 720 subjects. The chain links TRBV5-6 to TRBJ1-3; D is unclear. The TCR was taken from a woman in her late teens or twenties in good health and CMV-seronegative. The source material was PBMCs. CDR3: CASSSLSGNTIYF. The DNA of the CDR3 is TGTGCCAGCAGCTCCCTCTCTGGAAACACCATATATTTT.